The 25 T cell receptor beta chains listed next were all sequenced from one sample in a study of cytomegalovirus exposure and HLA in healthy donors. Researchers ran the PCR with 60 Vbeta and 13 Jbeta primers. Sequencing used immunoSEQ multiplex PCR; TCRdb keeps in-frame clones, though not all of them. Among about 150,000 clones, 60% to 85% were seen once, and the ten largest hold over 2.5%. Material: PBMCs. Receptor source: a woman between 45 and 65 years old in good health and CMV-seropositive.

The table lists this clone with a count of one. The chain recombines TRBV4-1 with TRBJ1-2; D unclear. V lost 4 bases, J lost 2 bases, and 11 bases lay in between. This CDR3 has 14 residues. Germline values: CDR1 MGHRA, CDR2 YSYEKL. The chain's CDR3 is CASSREVENYGYTF. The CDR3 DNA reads TGCGCCAGCAGCCGAGAGGTAGAGAACTATGGCTACACCTTC.

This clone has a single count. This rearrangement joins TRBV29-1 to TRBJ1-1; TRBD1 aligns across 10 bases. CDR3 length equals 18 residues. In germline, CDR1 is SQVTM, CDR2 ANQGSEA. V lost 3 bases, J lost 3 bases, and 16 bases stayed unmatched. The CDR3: CSVEAPGQGNDRYTEAFF. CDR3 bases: TGCAGCGTTGAGGCCCCGGGACAGGGGAACGATCGGTACACTGAAGCTTTCTTT.

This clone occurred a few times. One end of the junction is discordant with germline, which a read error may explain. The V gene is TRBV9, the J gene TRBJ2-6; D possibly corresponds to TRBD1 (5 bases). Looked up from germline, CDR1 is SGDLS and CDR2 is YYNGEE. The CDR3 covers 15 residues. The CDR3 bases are TGTGCCAGCAGCCTCCGCGCCTCTGGGGCCAACGGCCTGACTTTC. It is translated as CASSLRASGANGLTF. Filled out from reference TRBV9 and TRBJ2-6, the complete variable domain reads DSGVTQTPKHLITATGQRVTLRCSPRSGDLSVYWYQQSLDQGLQFLIQYYNGEERAKGNILERFSAQQFPDLHSELNLSSLELGDSALYFCASSLRASGANGLTFGAGSRLTVL.

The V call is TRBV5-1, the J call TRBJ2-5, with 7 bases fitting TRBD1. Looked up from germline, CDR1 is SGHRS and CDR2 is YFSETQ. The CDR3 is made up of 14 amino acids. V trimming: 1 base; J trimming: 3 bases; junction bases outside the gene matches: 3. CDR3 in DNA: TGCGCCAGCAGCTTGCTCGGGACAGAAGAGACCCAGTACTTC. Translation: CASSLLGTEETQYF.

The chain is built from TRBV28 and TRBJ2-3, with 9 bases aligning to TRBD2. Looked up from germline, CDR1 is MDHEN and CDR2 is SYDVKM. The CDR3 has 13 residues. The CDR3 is CGAGGPPSDTQYF. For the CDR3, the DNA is TGTGGCGCGGGGGGGCCCCCCTCAGATACGCAGTATTTT.

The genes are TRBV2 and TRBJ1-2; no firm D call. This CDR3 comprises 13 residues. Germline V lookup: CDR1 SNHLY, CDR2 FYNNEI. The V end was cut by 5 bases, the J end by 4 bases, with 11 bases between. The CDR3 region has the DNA TGTGCCAGCAGTCCCGGAGGATTCTATGGCTACACCTTC. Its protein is CASSPGGFYGYTF.

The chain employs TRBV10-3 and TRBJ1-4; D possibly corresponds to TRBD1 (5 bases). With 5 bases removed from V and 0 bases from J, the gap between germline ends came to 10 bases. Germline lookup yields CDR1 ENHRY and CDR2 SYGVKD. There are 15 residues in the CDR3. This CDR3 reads CAISQGGATNEKLFF. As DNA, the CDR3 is TGTGCCATCAGTCAGGGAGGGGCAACTAATGAAAAACTGTTTTTT.

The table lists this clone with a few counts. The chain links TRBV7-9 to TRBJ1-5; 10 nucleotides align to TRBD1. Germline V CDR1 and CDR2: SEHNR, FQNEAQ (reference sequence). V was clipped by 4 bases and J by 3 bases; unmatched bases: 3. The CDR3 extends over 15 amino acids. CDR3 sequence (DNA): TGTGCCAGCAGCTGGGGACAGGGGCACAATCAGCCCCAGCATTTT. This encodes CASSWGQGHNQPQHF.

The CDR3 spells CASSLEGLASTDTQYF. CDR3 coding DNA: TGCGCCAGCAGCTTGGAAGGACTAGCGTCTACAGATACGCAGTATTTT. V and J are TRBV5-1 and TRBJ2-3; 9 bases map to TRBD2. Germline loops: CDR1 SGHRS, CDR2 YFSETQ. Trimming at V came to 0 bases and at J to 3 bases, leaving 5 bases not matched to a gene. The CDR3 is 16 amino acids.

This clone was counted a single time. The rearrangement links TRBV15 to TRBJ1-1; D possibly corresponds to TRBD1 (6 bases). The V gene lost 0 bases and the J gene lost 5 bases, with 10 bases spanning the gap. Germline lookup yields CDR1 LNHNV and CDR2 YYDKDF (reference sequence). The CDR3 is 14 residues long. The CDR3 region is CATSRDRGGTEAFF. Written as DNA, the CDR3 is TGTGCCACCAGCAGAGACAGGGGCGGAACTGAAGCTTTCTTT. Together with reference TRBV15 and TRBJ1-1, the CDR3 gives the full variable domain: DAMVIQNPRYQVTQFGKPVTLSCSQTLNHNVMYWYQQKSSQAPKLLFHYYDKDFNNEADTPDNFQSRRPNTSFCFLDIRSPGLGDTAMYLCATSRDRGGTEAFFGQGTRLTVV.

The CDR3 DNA reads as TGTGCCAGCAGGCCCCGGGAGGCGTTGAACACTGAAGCTTTCTTT. Translated: CASRPREALNTEAFF. V usage is TRBV11-2 and J usage is TRBJ1-1; D remains unclear. CDR3 length equals 15 residues. V shed 6 bases and J shed 0 bases, with 14 bases lying between them. Germline values: CDR1 SGHAT, CDR2 FQNNGV. Full variable domain (missing parts from reference TRBV11-2 and TRBJ1-1): EAGVAQSPRYKIIEKRQSVAFWCNPISGHATLYWYQQILGQGPKLLIQFQNNGVVDDSQLPKDRFSAERLKGVDSTLKIQPAKLEDSAVYLCASRPREALNTEAFFGQGTRLTVV.

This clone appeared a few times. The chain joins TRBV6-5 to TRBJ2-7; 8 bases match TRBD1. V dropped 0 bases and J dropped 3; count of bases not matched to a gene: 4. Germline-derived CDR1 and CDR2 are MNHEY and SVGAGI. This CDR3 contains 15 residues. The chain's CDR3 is CASSYSYRGSYEQYF. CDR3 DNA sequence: TGTGCCAGCAGTTACTCCTACAGGGGGAGCTACGAGCAGTACTTC.

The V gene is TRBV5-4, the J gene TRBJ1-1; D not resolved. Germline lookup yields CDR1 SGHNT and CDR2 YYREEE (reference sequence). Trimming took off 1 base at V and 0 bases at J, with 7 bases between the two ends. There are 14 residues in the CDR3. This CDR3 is CASSLWQLNTEAFF. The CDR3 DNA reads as TGTGCCAGCAGCTTGTGGCAGTTGAACACTGAAGCTTTCTTT. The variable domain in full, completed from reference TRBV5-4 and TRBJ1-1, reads ETGVTQSPTHLIKTRGQQVTLRCSSQSGHNTVSWYQQALGQGPQFIFQYYREEENGRGNFPPRFSGLQFPNYSSELNVNALELDDSALYLCASSLWQLNTEAFFGQGTRLTVV.

The CDR3 protein is CASSEQGTFTEAFF. The CDR3 DNA reads as TGTGCCAGCAGCGAACAGGGAACCTTCACTGAAGCTTTCTTT. The chain links TRBV7-2 to TRBJ1-1, with D maybe TRBD1 (6 bases). The CDR3 is made up of 14 amino acids. Trimming took off 5 bases at V and 4 bases at J, with 14 bases between the two ends. CDR1 SGHTA and CDR2 FQGNSA come from the germline V gene.

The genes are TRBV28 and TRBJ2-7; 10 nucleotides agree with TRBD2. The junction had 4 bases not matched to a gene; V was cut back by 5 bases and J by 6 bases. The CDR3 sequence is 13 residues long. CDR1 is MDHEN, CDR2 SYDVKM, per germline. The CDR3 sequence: CASSEREGGEQYF. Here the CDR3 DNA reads TGTGCCAGCAGTGAGCGGGAGGGAGGCGAGCAGTACTTC.

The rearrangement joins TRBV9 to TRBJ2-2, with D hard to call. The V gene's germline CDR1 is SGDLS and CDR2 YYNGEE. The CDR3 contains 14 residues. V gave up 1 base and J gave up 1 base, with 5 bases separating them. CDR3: CASSVLENTGELFF. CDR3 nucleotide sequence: TGTGCCAGCAGCGTACTAGAGAACACCGGGGAGCTGTTTTTT.

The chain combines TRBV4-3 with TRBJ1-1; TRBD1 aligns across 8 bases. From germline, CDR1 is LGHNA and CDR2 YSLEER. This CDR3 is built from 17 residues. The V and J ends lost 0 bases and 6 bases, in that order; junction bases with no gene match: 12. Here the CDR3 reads CASSQDPGTGGSAEAFF. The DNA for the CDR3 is TGCGCCAGCAGCCAAGATCCCGGCACAGGGGGATCGGCTGAAGCTTTCTTT.

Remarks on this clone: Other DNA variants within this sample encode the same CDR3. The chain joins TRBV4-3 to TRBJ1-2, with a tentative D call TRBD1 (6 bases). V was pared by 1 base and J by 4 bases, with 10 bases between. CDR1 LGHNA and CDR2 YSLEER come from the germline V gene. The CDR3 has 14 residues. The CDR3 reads CASSQGTGPYGYTF. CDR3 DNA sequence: TGCGCCAGCAGCCAAGGAACAGGGCCCTATGGCTACACCTTC.

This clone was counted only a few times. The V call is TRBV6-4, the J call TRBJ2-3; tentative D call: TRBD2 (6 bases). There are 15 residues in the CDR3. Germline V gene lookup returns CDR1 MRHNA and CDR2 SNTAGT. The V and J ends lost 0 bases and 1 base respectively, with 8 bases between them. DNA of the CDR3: TGTGCCAGCAGTGACTCCGGGGGAGGCACAGATACGCAGTATTTT. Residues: CASSDSGGGTDTQYF.

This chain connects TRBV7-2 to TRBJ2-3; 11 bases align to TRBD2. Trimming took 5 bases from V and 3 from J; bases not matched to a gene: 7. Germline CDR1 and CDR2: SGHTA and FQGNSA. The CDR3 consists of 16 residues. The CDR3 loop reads CASSMTSGMGTDTQYF. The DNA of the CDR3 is TGTGCCAGCAGCATGACTAGCGGGATGGGAACAGATACGCAGTATTTT.

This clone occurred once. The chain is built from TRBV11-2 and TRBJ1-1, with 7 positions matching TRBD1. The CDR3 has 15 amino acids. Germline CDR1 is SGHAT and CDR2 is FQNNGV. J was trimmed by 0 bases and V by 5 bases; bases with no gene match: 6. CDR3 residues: CASSMGQSMNTEAFF. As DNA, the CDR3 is TGTGCCAGCAGCATGGGACAGTCCATGAACACTGAAGCTTTCTTT.

The CDR3 region is CASRKGTAGRGDTQYF. DNA for the CDR3: TGTGCCAGTAGGAAAGGGACAGCCGGACGAGGGGATACGCAGTATTTT. The V call is TRBV19, the J call TRBJ2-3, with TRBD1 matching 7 bases. Trimming removed 6 bases from V and 6 bases from J; junction bases left unmatched: 15. CDR1 is LNHDA, CDR2 SQIVND, per germline (reference sequence). The CDR3 length is 16 residues.

CDR3 in DNA: TGTGCCAGCAGCCCTCGCTCAGGCTCCTACGAGCAGTACTTC. Its protein product is CASSPRSGSYEQYF. This rearrangement joins TRBV7-9 to TRBJ2-7; D gene uncertain. Germline V gene lookup returns CDR1 SEHNR and CDR2 FQNEAQ (reference sequence). Deletions cut 5 bases from V and 0 bases from J, with 11 bases between. The CDR3 has 14 amino acids.

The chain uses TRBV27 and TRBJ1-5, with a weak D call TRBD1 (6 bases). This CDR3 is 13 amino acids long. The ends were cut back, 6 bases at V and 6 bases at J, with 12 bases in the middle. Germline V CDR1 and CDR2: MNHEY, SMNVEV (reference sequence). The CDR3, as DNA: TGTGCCAGCAGCAACAGGGCTGGTCAGCCCCAGCATTTT. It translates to CASSNRAGQPQHF.

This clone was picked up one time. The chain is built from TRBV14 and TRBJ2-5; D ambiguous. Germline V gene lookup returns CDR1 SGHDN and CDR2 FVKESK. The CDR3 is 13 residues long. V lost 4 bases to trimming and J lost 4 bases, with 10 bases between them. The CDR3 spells CASSPRLGETQYF. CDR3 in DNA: TGTGCCAGCAGCCCTAGGCTCGGAGAGACCCAGTACTTC.